Listed here are 9 T cell receptor beta chains from one sample, sequenced in a study of HIV-infected patients and healthy controls. The repertoire came from unfractionated whole blood and reflected all unsorted peripheral T cells. cDNA was made from approximately 0.55 ug RNA using alpha and beta constant primers. Using multiplexing indices, alpha and beta chain libraries were generated apart by chain-specific third strand synthesis. TCRdb analysed the 5' RACE reads with MiXCR anew, one entry per CDR3 protein. The data hold 10,000 to 15,000 distinct CDR3 sequences, with 9.5% to 13% observed a single time. Sequencing was carried out using blood. Source of these receptors: an adult in good health.

This clonotype was counted ten times or more. The chain has TRBV7-2 and TRBJ1-2; no reliable D call. CDR3 length: 12 amino acids. Per the germline V gene, CDR1 is SGHTA and CDR2 is FQGNSA. V was clipped by 3 bases and J by 5 bases, with 7 bases between them. CDR3 in DNA: TGTGCCAGCAGCTTCCGGACTTATGGCTACACCTTC. Protein: CASSFRTYGYTF.

In its sample, this clonotype ranks as medium-sized. The V gene is TRBV2, the J gene TRBJ1-1; maybe TRBD1 (5 bases). V shed 3 bases and J shed 4 bases, with 6 bases lying between them. Germline V lookup: CDR1 SNHLY, CDR2 FYNNEI. This CDR3 has 12 amino acids. The CDR3 protein is CASSDRATEAFF. CDR3 bases: TGTGCCAGCAGTGACAGGGCCACTGAAGCTTTCTTT.

This clonotype was counted ten times or more. The chain joins TRBV4-2 to TRBJ2-7; D perhaps matches TRBD2 (6 bases). The CDR3 runs 18 residues. CDR1 and CDR2 (germline): LGHNA, YNFKEQ. With 4 bases removed from V and 3 bases from J, the gap between germline ends came to 25 bases. The CDR3 spells CASSPHVPRERVVYEQYF. For the CDR3, the DNA is TGTGCCAGCAGCCCCCATGTCCCCCGGGAGCGGGTAGTCTACGAGCAGTACTTC.

This clonotype was seen many times. The genes are TRBV29-1 and TRBJ2-2; the D gene is possibly TRBD2 (6 bases). The CDR3 is 18 amino acids. From germline, CDR1 is SQVTM and CDR2 ANQGSEA. The germline V and J ends were trimmed by 0 bases and 4 bases, with 21 bases remaining between them. This chain's CDR3 is CSVEDPLATGHSTGELFF. CDR3 DNA sequence: TGCAGCGTTGAAGATCCACTAGCTACAGGACACTCCACCGGGGAGCTGTTTTTT.

This clonotype was counted at least ten times. This chain connects TRBV7-9 to TRBJ1-4; D is unresolved. V was trimmed by 1 base and J by 4 bases, leaving 13 bases between them. CDR3 length: 16 residues. CDR1 is SEHNR, CDR2 FQNEAQ, per germline (reference sequence). CDR3 region: CASSLGRATLNEKLFF. CDR3 bases: TGTGCCAGCAGCTTAGGTCGCGCGACCCTTAATGAAAAACTGTTTTTT. Full variable domain (missing parts from reference TRBV7-9 and TRBJ1-4): DTGVSQNPRHKITKRGQNVTFRCDPISEHNRLYWYRQTLGQGPEFLTYFQNEAQLEKSRLLSDRFSAERPKGSFSTLEIQRTEQGDSAMYLCASSLGRATLNEKLFFGSGTQLSVL.

The J gene is TRBJ1-5, the V gene TRBV18; D not certain. The CDR3 spans 14 residues. V lost 3 bases and J 5 bases, leaving 11 bases between the germline ends. Germline V gene data show CDR1 as KGHSH and CDR2 as LQKENI. CDR3 DNA sequence: TGTGCCAGCTCACCTGGAAGAGGGTATCAGCCCCAGCATTTT. The encoded protein is CASSPGRGYQPQHF.

This chain connects TRBV4-1 to TRBJ1-1; D not resolved. Germline V gene data show CDR1 as MGHRA and CDR2 as YSYEKL. V shed 3 bases and J shed 1 base, with 6 bases lying between them. CDR3 length: 13 residues. The CDR3 DNA sequence: TGCGCCAGCAGCCAGGGCACGAACACTGAAGCTTTCTTT. It codes for CASSQGTNTEAFF.

This clonotype occurred many times. The chain combines TRBV5-4 with TRBJ1-1, with D possibly matching TRBD1 (5 bases). This CDR3 is 14 amino acids long. Trimming took off 5 bases at V and 0 bases at J, with 11 bases between the two ends. Germline V gives CDR1 SGHNT, CDR2 YYREEE (reference sequence). This CDR3 is CASRVDRMNTEAFF. DNA of the CDR3: TGTGCCAGCAGGGTCGACAGAATGAACACTGAAGCTTTCTTT. The variable domain in full, with the rest retrieved from reference TRBV5-4 and TRBJ1-1, is ETGVTQSPTHLIKTRGQQVTLRCSSQSGHNTVSWYQQALGQGPQFIFQYYREEENGRGNFPPRFSGLQFPNYSSELNVNALELDDSALYLCASRVDRMNTEAFFGQGTRLTVV.

This clonotype ranks as medium-sized. V and J are TRBV7-9 and TRBJ2-7, with 7 nucleotides matching TRBD1. Germline CDR1 is SEHNR and CDR2 is FQNEAQ (reference sequence). The CDR3 covers 14 residues. V gave up 4 bases and J gave up 3 bases; unmatched junction bases: 6. The DNA of the CDR3 is TGTGCCAGCAGCTCCGGGGACAGAGACTACGAGCAGTACTTC. This gives the protein CASSSGDRDYEQYF.